The 16 T cell receptor beta chains given below trace back to one sample, sequenced in a study of beta chain features in type 1 diabetes. Regarding the study as a whole: Shortening of TCRB CDR3s, moderate but significant, appeared in all four CD4+ subsets of Type 1 diabetes patients.

All of the isolated RNA was reverse transcribed, so expressed TCRB transcripts were sequenced. This table comes from immunoSEQ multiplex PCR, and its TCRdb copy is limited to in-frame clones, with some not included. The sample yields hundreds of thousands of clones, 11% seen once. Antigens for these TCRs are unknown. Material: naive CD4+ T cells from blood. The receptors come from a man aged 30 to 45 with type 1 diabetes.

The rearrangement joins TRBV19 to TRBJ2-1, with TRBD2 identical over 7 bases. After removal of 4 bases from V and 8 bases from J, the junction contained 17 bases not matched to a gene. CDR3 size: 17 residues. From germline, CDR1 is LNHDA and CDR2 SQIVND (reference sequence). The CDR3 DNA is TGTGCCAGTAGTACCCAAACCCGGGCTAGCGGAGGGGATGAGCAGTTCTTC. Protein: CASSTQTRASGGDEQFF. Combining the CDR3 with reference TRBV19 and TRBJ2-1 gives the whole variable domain DGGITQSPKYLFRKEGQNVTLSCEQNLNHDAMYWYRQDPGQGLRLIYYSQIVNDFQKGDIAEGYSVSREKKESFPLTVTSAQKNPTAFYLCASSTQTRASGGDEQFFGPGTRLTVL.

This clone was counted between two and nine times. The chain joins TRBV27 to TRBJ2-3, with a weak D call TRBD2 (5 bases). Germline lookup yields CDR1 MNHEY and CDR2 SMNVEV (reference sequence). Between the trimmed V and J ends, which lost 8 bases and 4 bases, there was a span of 25 bases. The CDR3 length is 17 residues. Here the CDR3 reads CASCPSPARGLADTQYF. The CDR3 DNA sequence: TGTGCCAGCTGCCCCTCCCCGGCTCGCGGACTGGCAGATACGCAGTATTTT.

This sequence joins TRBV7-8 and TRBJ2-1, with a weak D call TRBD2 (6 bases). Germline V gives CDR1 SGHVS, CDR2 FQNEAQ. Trimming shortened V by 5 bases and J by 3 bases, and 17 bases separated the two germline ends. This CDR3 contains 16 residues. The CDR3 coding sequence is TGTGCCAGCAGCGTCCCCGACCGGGGACTCTACAATGAGCAGTTCTTC. Its translation is CASSVPDRGLYNEQFF.

This clone was recorded a few times. CDR3 sequence (DNA): TGTGCCAGCAGCGTAGCCCCTCCCCTCACAGATACGCAGTATTTT. Amino acids: CASSVAPPLTDTQYF. This chain links TRBV9 with TRBJ2-3; no definite D call. Trimming took 0 bases from V and 2 from J, leaving 10 bases between them. The CDR3 sequence is 15 residues long. The germline CDR1 and CDR2 sequences are SGDLS and YYNGEE. Using reference TRBV9 and TRBJ2-3 for the parts outside the CDR3, the full variable domain is DSGVTQTPKHLITATGQRVTLRCSPRSGDLSVYWYQQSLDQGLQFLIQYYNGEERAKGNILERFSAQQFPDLHSELNLSSLELGDSALYFCASSVAPPLTDTQYFGPGTRLTVL.

V and J are TRBV2 and TRBJ2-2; 7 bases are a match to TRBD2. After removal of 6 bases from V and 5 bases from J, the junction contained 9 bases not matched to a gene. Germline V CDR1 and CDR2: SNHLY, FYNNEI. This CDR3 is 15 amino acids long. The CDR3 loop is CASRPLATGTGELFF. The DNA of the CDR3 is TGTGCCAGCAGGCCACTAGCGACGGGGACCGGGGAGCTGTTTTTT.

The rearrangement links TRBV29-1 to TRBJ2-5, with 11 nucleotides matching TRBD2. Germline V lookup: CDR1 SQVTM, CDR2 ANQGSEA. The J segment lost 5 bases and the V segment lost 4 bases, leaving 0 bases of the junction unmatched. The CDR3 consists of 12 residues. As DNA, the CDR3 is TGCAGCGTTGCTAGCGGGGGGGAGACCCAGTACTTC. Protein: CSVASGGETQYF.

This clone has more than one count but fewer than ten. The chain carries TRBV19 and TRBJ2-3; 8 nucleotides agree with TRBD1. This CDR3 contains 13 residues. V was pared by 10 bases and J by 5 bases, with 8 bases of the junction left unmatched. Germline assignment: CDR1 LNHDA and CDR2 SQIVND (reference sequence). This CDR3 is CATQDRVGDTQYF. As DNA, the CDR3 is TGTGCCACCCAGGACAGGGTAGGAGATACGCAGTATTTT.

This clone was seen a few times. V usage is TRBV15 and J usage is TRBJ1-2; a possible D gene is TRBD1 (5 bases). Germline V gives CDR1 LNHNV, CDR2 YYDKDF (reference sequence). This CDR3 is 15 amino acids long. V lost 0 bases to trimming and J lost 7 bases, with 15 bases between them. CDR3 amino acids: CATSRDRGRGFGYTF. In DNA, the CDR3 is TGTGCCACCAGCAGAGATAGGGGCCGAGGATTTGGCTACACCTTC. Looking up the rest from reference TRBV15 and TRBJ1-2 gives the full variable domain: DAMVIQNPRYQVTQFGKPVTLSCSQTLNHNVMYWYQQKSSQAPKLLFHYYDKDFNNEADTPDNFQSRRPNTSFCFLDIRSPGLGDTAMYLCATSRDRGRGFGYTFGSGTRLTVV.

CDR3 region: CASSSISGSPLHF. CDR3 DNA sequence: TGTGCCAGCAGCTCAATCTCGGGTTCACCCCTCCACTTT. The chain links TRBV7-6 to TRBJ1-6; D gene ambiguous. The CDR3 is 13 residues long. V lost 4 bases and J 9 bases, leaving 10 bases between the germline ends. CDR1 and CDR2 (germline): SGHVS, FNYEAQ.

The CDR3 DNA reads TGTGCCAGCTCGCCCATTGGTGCAGGGAAGAACACCATATATTTT. Translation gives CASSPIGAGKNTIYF. The chain has TRBV18 and TRBJ1-3; maybe TRBD1 (5 bases). Germline CDR1 reads KGHSH; CDR2 reads LQKENI. The CDR3 has 15 amino acids. V lost 6 bases and J 7 bases, leaving 19 bases between the germline ends.

This clone was found a few times. The chain uses TRBV19 and TRBJ1-1; tentative D call: TRBD1 (5 bases). The germline V and J ends were trimmed by 5 bases and 5 bases, with 12 bases remaining between them. CDR3 size: 13 residues. Germline lookup yields CDR1 LNHDA and CDR2 SQIVND (reference sequence). CDR3 nucleotides: TGTGCCAGTAGTCAAAGACAGAGGACTGAAGCTTTCTTT. This encodes CASSQRQRTEAFF.

V and J are TRBV5-1 and TRBJ1-2; the D is unclear. Germline assignment: CDR1 SGHRS and CDR2 YFSETQ. This CDR3 is built from 13 residues. The V end lost 4 bases, the J end lost 3 bases, and 10 bases lay between the germline ends. CDR3 protein: CASSVREDYGYTF. The DNA of the CDR3 is TGCGCCAGCAGCGTCCGGGAGGACTATGGCTACACCTTC.

This clone has more than one count but fewer than ten. The chain recombines TRBV6-5 with TRBJ2-5, with 9 bases lining up with TRBD1. The germline V gene has CDR1 MNHEY and CDR2 SVGAGI. The CDR3 length is 15 residues. After removal of 0 bases from V and 5 bases from J, the junction contained 4 bases not matched to a gene. The CDR3 DNA follows: TGTGCCAGCAGTTACTCGAACAGGGGGCGCGAGACCCAGTACTTC. Its protein product is CASSYSNRGRETQYF.

The genes are TRBV5-1 and TRBJ2-3, with a weak D call TRBD1 (7 bases). This CDR3 has 15 amino acids. Trimming left V 7 bases short and J 2 bases short, with 17 bases between. Germline V gene sequence: CDR1 SGHRS, CDR2 YFSETQ. The CDR3: CASGPGGGLTDTQYF. CDR3 DNA: TGCGCCAGCGGACCTGGAGGGGGCCTCACAGATACGCAGTATTTT. Full variable domain (rest looked up from reference TRBV5-1 and TRBJ2-3): KAGVTQTPRYLIKTRGQQVTLSCSPISGHRSVSWYQQTPGQGLQFLFEYFSETQRNKGNFPGRFSGRQFSNSRSEMNVSTLELGDSALYLCASGPGGGLTDTQYFGPGTRLTVL.

The J gene is TRBJ1-6, the V gene TRBV6-1, with TRBD1 matching 8 bases. With 0 bases clipped from V and 9 bases from J, the junction kept 7 bases outside the gene matches. Per germline, CDR1 MNHNS and CDR2 SASEGT. The CDR3 runs to 16 residues. CDR3 amino acids: CASSEAARQGLSPLHF. CDR3 nucleotides: TGTGCCAGCAGTGAAGCCGCCCGACAGGGGCTTTCACCCCTCCACTTT.

This clone was counted only a few times. This chain joins TRBV6-6 and TRBJ2-7; D perhaps matches TRBD1 (6 bases). V was clipped by 5 bases and J by 8 bases, with 10 bases between them. CDR1 and CDR2 from the germline V gene are MNHNY and SVGAGI (reference sequence). This CDR3 comprises 11 residues. Written as DNA, the CDR3 is TGTGCCAGCAGTACCCAGGGGAAGCAGTACTTC. It codes for CASSTQGKQYF.